The clone carrying this TCR beta chain has more than one count but fewer than ten. From germline, CDR1 is DFQATT and CDR2 SNEGSKA (reference sequence). Trimming cost V 3 bases and J 7 bases; bases outside gene matches: 10. This CDR3 spans 14 amino acids. Individual cDNA molecules carried attached unique molecular identifiers. Via MiXCR, TCRdb re-called the 5' RACE reads, giving one row per CDR3 protein. Of about 72,000 distinct CDR3 sequences in the sample, approximately 9% were seen once. The data were obtained in a study of early T cells in non-severe SARS-CoV-2 infection. Sample: whole blood. This clonotype originated in an adult who was a healthcare worker with PCR-confirmed SARS-CoV-2 infection or an uninfected control (not recorded which). V gene TRBV20-1 combines with J gene TRBJ2-7, with TRBD2 identical over 9 bases. CDR3: CSASGLAGDSEQYF. CDR3 sequence (DNA): TGCAGTGCTAGTGGGTTAGCGGGAGACAGTGAGCAGTACTTC.